The 28 T cell receptor beta chains below were found in one sample sequenced in a study of T cell responses to AZD1222 COVID-19 vaccine. Assay: immunoSEQ multiplex PCR; the TCRdb copy retains only in-frame clones and omits some. The table has over 120,000 clones, nearly 95% seen once. The starting material was peripheral blood, obtained on day 0 of AZD1222 vaccination. The receptors here all came from an adult in good health.

The chain employs TRBV6-5 and TRBJ1-1, with a possible D match to TRBD1 (5 bases). The CDR3 extends over 14 amino acids. Germline V lookup: CDR1 MNHEY, CDR2 SVGAGI. The V and J ends lost 6 bases and 4 bases respectively, with 15 bases between them. The CDR3 DNA reads as TGTGCCAGCAGACCGGGGCCCGTTAGCACTGAAGCTTTCTTT. Translating it yields CASRPGPVSTEAFF.

The chain employs TRBV11-3 and TRBJ2-2; D is unresolved. The CDR3 extends over 14 amino acids. The V end was cut by 0 bases, the J end by 0 bases, with 2 bases between. From germline, CDR1 is SGHNT and CDR2 YENEEA. CDR3 nucleotides: TGTGCCAGCAGCTTAGACCCGAACACCGGGGAGCTGTTTTTT. Its translation: CASSLDPNTGELFF.

The chain is built from TRBV2 and TRBJ1-6, with 7 nucleotides matching TRBD1. V gave up 4 bases and J gave up 9 bases; unmatched junction bases: 6. The CDR3 covers 14 residues. Per the germline V gene, CDR1 is SNHLY and CDR2 is FYNNEI. This chain's CDR3 is CASSGQGDSSPLHF. CDR3 bases: TGTGCCAGCAGTGGACAGGGAGATTCTTCACCCCTCCACTTT.

This clone was counted only a few times. The J gene is TRBJ1-4, the V gene TRBV24-1; 9 positions match TRBD1. Germline assignment: CDR1 KGHDR and CDR2 SFDVKD. V lost 2 bases and J lost 8; bases outside the gene matches: 11. The CDR3 runs to 17 residues. CDR3 region: CATSDYTTGQGKEKLFF. The CDR3 DNA reads as TGTGCCACCAGTGATTATACGACGGGACAGGGTAAGGAAAAACTGTTTTTT.

The rearrangement uses TRBV7-9 and TRBJ2-5; possibly TRBD1 for D (6 bases). The length of the CDR3 is 15 residues. Trimming left V 5 bases short and J 4 bases short, with 17 bases between. Germline loops: CDR1 SEHNR, CDR2 FQNEAQ (reference sequence). The CDR3 is CASSAPLTGGETQYF. In DNA form, the CDR3 reads TGTGCCAGCAGCGCACCCTTGACAGGTGGAGAGACCCAGTACTTC.

The J gene is TRBJ2-5, the V gene TRBV7-2; D is undetermined. The CDR3 loop spans 12 amino acids. The germline gives CDR1 SGHTA, CDR2 FQGNSA. V gave up 6 bases and J gave up 4 bases, with 9 bases separating them. CDR3 residues: CASSYSLETQYF. DNA for the CDR3: TGTGCCAGCAGTTATAGTCTAGAGACCCAGTACTTC.

This chain joins TRBV7-2 and TRBJ1-2; no firm D call. Germline CDR1 is SGHTA and CDR2 is FQGNSA. The CDR3 is made up of 14 amino acids. V was pared by 6 bases and J by 6 bases, with 17 bases between. The CDR3 sequence is CASSLRDAGDGYTF. The CDR3 DNA sequence: TGTGCCAGCAGTTTACGAGACGCCGGTGATGGCTACACCTTC.

The gene calls are TRBV29-1 and TRBJ2-1; 10 bases line up with TRBD2. The ends lost 0 bases at V and 8 bases at J; junction bases unmatched: 7. Germline-derived CDR1 and CDR2 are SQVTM and ANQGSEA. The CDR3 length is 15 residues. The CDR3 DNA follows: TGCAGCGTTGAAGAGTCTAGCGGGAGTGGTGATGAGCAGTTCTTC. As protein: CSVEESSGSGDEQFF.

This clone has just one count. J is TRBJ2-3 and V is TRBV6-5; possibly TRBD1 for D (6 bases). Trimming removed 6 bases at V and 2 bases at J, with 9 bases between. This CDR3 has 13 amino acids. Germline CDR1 reads MNHEY; CDR2 reads SVGAGI. CDR3 in DNA: TGTGCCAGCAGAGACAGGCTCACAGATACGCAGTATTTT. Protein: CASRDRLTDTQYF.

The V and J genes are TRBV6-5 and TRBJ1-5; the D is unclear. The CDR3 covers 13 residues. Germline values: CDR1 MNHEY, CDR2 SVGAGI. Trimming left V 6 bases short and J 3 bases short, with 9 bases between. The CDR3 loop reads CASRWGNNQPQHF. DNA of the CDR3: TGTGCCAGCAGATGGGGTAACAATCAGCCCCAGCATTTT.

V and J are TRBV12-3 or TRBV12-4 and TRBJ1-2; no clear D gene. The CDR3 runs to 12 residues. Trimming removed 4 bases from V and 6 bases from J, with 9 bases in between. The CDR3 region has the DNA TGTGCCAGCAGTTCGTCAGCCCATGGCTACACCTTC. It encodes CASSSSAHGYTF.

This chain connects TRBV19 to TRBJ1-5; TRBD1 matches at 10 bases. Losses at the gene ends were 1 base for V and 3 bases for J; bases not matched to a gene: 15. From germline, CDR1 is LNHDA and CDR2 SQIVND (reference sequence). The CDR3 is 20 residues long. CDR3 DNA sequence: TGTGCCAGTAGTATAGGGGCTTTTGCGGGACAGGGGCCCTACAATCAGCCCCAGCATTTT. This translates into CASSIGAFAGQGPYNQPQHF.

Concerning this clone itself: A junction boundary mismatches the germline segment, possibly from a read error. The chain couples TRBV15 to TRBJ2-2, with no clear D. The CDR3 is made up of 11 amino acids. Germline assignment: CDR1 LNHNV and CDR2 YYDKDF (reference sequence). The CDR3, as DNA: TGTGCCACCAGCAACAGCGGGGAGCTGTTTTTT. Its protein is CATSNSGELFF.

Note on this clone: At the DNA level, this CDR3 is encoded by other sequences in the same sample as well. The rearrangement joins TRBV20-1 to TRBJ1-1; 7 bases fit TRBD1. Germline assignment: CDR1 DFQATT and CDR2 SNEGSKA (reference sequence). With V trimmed by 6 bases and J by 3 bases, 10 bases remained unmatched. The CDR3 extends over 14 amino acids. The CDR3 sequence is CSASKGAIDTEAFF. The CDR3 nucleotides read TGCAGTGCCAGTAAGGGGGCGATCGACACTGAAGCTTTCTTT.

This sequence joins TRBV9 and TRBJ2-1; 8 nucleotides align to TRBD2. Germline-derived CDR1 and CDR2 are SGDLS and YYNGEE. V gave up 0 bases and J gave up 3 bases; unmatched junction bases: 2. This CDR3 spans 15 amino acids. CDR3 residues: CASSVVAGGYNEQFF. The DNA for the CDR3 is TGTGCCAGCAGCGTAGTGGCGGGAGGCTACAATGAGCAGTTCTTC.

This clone was seen once. The chain is built from TRBV7-2 and TRBJ1-2, with D unclear. This CDR3 is built from 15 residues. The germline CDR1 and CDR2 sequences are SGHTA and FQGNSA. V lost 4 bases, J lost 0 bases, and 12 bases lay in between. The CDR3 sequence is CASSSSGRSNYGYTF. In nucleotides, the CDR3 is TGTGCCAGCAGCTCCAGTGGGAGATCTAACTATGGCTACACCTTC.

This clone has only one observation. This chain links TRBV5-5 with TRBJ1-4, with TRBD1 matching 8 bases. V shed 4 bases, J shed 8 bases, and the junction held 7 bases outside the gene matches. Germline V gene sequence: CDR1 SGHKS, CDR2 YYEKEE (reference sequence). The CDR3 runs to 14 residues. CDR3 protein: CASSLGQGREKLFF. The CDR3, as DNA: TGTGCCAGCAGCCTCGGACAGGGACGCGAAAAACTGTTTTTT.

The chain uses TRBV19 and TRBJ1-5, with 7 bases lining up with TRBD1. The V gene end was trimmed by 2 bases and the J gene end by 4 bases; junction bases not matched to a gene: 11. CDR1 LNHDA and CDR2 SQIVND come from the germline V gene (reference sequence). This CDR3 region has 17 residues. The CDR3 DNA is TGTGCCAGTAGTATAAACAGGGGAAATGGTCGGAATCAGCCCCAGCATTTT. Translating it yields CASSINRGNGRNQPQHF.

The V call is TRBV30, the J call TRBJ2-7, with TRBD1 as a possible D gene (6 bases). CDR3 length equals 16 residues. Trimming left V 2 bases short and J 1 base short, with 18 bases between. The V gene's germline CDR1 is GTSNPN and CDR2 SVGIG (reference sequence). The CDR3 coding sequence is TGTGCCTGGAGTTCACCGGGACACACGAGATCCTACGAGCAGTACTTC. It codes for CAWSSPGHTRSYEQYF.

V gene TRBV7-8 combines with J gene TRBJ1-2, with D possibly being TRBD1 (5 bases). This CDR3 spans 15 amino acids. V lost 4 bases and J lost 3, with 15 bases in between. Germline V lookup: CDR1 SGHVS, CDR2 FQNEAQ. Written as DNA, the CDR3 is TGTGCCAGCAGCTCCGCCGACAGAGGGGACTATGGCTACACCTTC. It translates to CASSSADRGDYGYTF.

This sequence joins TRBV27 and TRBJ1-2; D may be TRBD1 (5 bases). The CDR3 loop spans 13 amino acids. Deletions cut 6 bases from V and 3 bases from J, with 11 bases between. Germline-derived CDR1 and CDR2 are MNHEY and SMNVEV (reference sequence). CDR3 sequence: CASRVRGDYGYTF. The DNA of the CDR3 is TGTGCCAGCAGGGTCCGAGGGGACTATGGCTACACCTTC.

The gene calls are TRBV28 and TRBJ1-1; no clear D. The V and J ends lost 6 bases and 7 bases respectively, with 12 bases between them. The V gene's germline CDR1 is MDHEN and CDR2 SYDVKM. The CDR3 is 12 amino acids. The CDR3 DNA reads TGTGCCAGCAGCCCCGGCCTATTTGAAGCTTTCTTT. Translated: CASSPGLFEAFF.

The J gene is TRBJ1-2, the V gene TRBV14; D not certain. V was pared by 5 bases and J by 4 bases, with 11 bases between. Germline V CDR1 and CDR2: SGHDN, FVKESK. This CDR3 comprises 13 residues. The CDR3 nucleotides read TGTGCCAGCAGCGGATTTTACAGCTATGGCTACACCTTC. This translates into CASSGFYSYGYTF.

This chain uses TRBV5-6 with TRBJ1-1, with a tentative D call TRBD1 (5 bases). V was clipped by 4 bases and J by 6 bases, with 16 bases between them. Per the germline V gene, CDR1 is SGHDT and CDR2 is YYEEEE. The CDR3 runs to 14 residues. The CDR3 sequence is CASSIPGRGSEAFF. CDR3 sequence (DNA): TGTGCCAGCAGCATTCCAGGGAGGGGCTCTGAAGCTTTCTTT.

This clone showed up just a few times. The chain uses TRBV19 and TRBJ2-1; 11 bases line up with TRBD2. With V trimmed by 3 bases and J by 8 bases, 9 bases remained unmatched. Germline V gene lookup returns CDR1 LNHDA and CDR2 SQIVND (reference sequence). This CDR3 has 16 residues. The CDR3, as DNA: TGTGCCAGTAGTATTCAGGTGACTAGCGGGGCGTATGAGCAGTTCTTC. Translating gives CASSIQVTSGAYEQFF.

The chain carries TRBV9 and TRBJ2-1; 7 bases are shared with TRBD2. V shed 3 bases and J 6 bases; nucleotides not matched to a gene: 6. Germline V gene lookup returns CDR1 SGDLS and CDR2 YYNGEE. The CDR3 is made up of 14 amino acids. The CDR3 bases are TGTGCCAGCAGCGCCGGGACTATCCCCAATGAGCAGTTCTTC. Amino acid sequence: CASSAGTIPNEQFF.

The V call is TRBV7-3, the J call TRBJ1-2; the D gene is possibly TRBD1 (5 bases). Germline CDR1 is SGHTA and CDR2 is FQGTGA. The CDR3 runs to 14 residues. Deletions cut 3 bases from V and 0 bases from J, with 8 bases between. The CDR3 protein is CASSLGPSNYGYTF. CDR3 in DNA: TGTGCCAGCAGCTTGGGACCGTCTAACTATGGCTACACCTTC.

The rearrangement links TRBV18 to TRBJ1-1; D possibly corresponds to TRBD1 (6 bases). The V gene's germline CDR1 is KGHSH and CDR2 LQKENI. V lost 3 bases and J lost 4, with 12 bases in between. This CDR3 region has 14 residues. The chain's CDR3 is CASSPQAGVTEAFF. In nucleotides, the CDR3 is TGTGCCAGCTCACCCCAGGCAGGGGTCACTGAAGCTTTCTTT.